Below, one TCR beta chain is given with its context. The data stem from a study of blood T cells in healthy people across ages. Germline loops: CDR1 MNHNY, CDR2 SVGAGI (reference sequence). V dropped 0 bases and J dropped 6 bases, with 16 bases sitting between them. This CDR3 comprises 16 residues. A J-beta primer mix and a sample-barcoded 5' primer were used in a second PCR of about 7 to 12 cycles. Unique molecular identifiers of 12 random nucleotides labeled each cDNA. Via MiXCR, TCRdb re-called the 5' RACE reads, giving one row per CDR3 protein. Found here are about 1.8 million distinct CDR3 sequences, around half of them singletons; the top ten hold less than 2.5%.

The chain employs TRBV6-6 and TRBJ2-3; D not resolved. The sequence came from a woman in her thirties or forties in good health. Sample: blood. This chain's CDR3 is CASSYSKTRVSDTQYF. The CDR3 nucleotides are TGTGCCAGCAGTTACTCGAAGACCCGAGTTAGCGATACGCAGTATTTT.